Sequencing of this T cell receptor beta chain was carried out in a study of technical replicates of blood from a few donors. The CDR3 consists of 13 residues. The V and J ends lost 8 bases and 5 bases, in that order; junction bases with no gene match: 8. CDR1 and CDR2 from the germline V gene are SGHTA and FQGNSA. The assay was immunoSEQ multiplex PCR, and TCRdb's table has in-frame clones only and misses some. The data hold around 73,000 clones, with roughly 90% observed a single time. V gene TRBV7-2 combines with J gene TRBJ2-5; 7 bases agree with TRBD2. The TCR was taken from a human donor in good health. Some clones in this sample may be carry-over from other donors' samples. The sample taken for sequencing was PBMCs. The CDR3, as DNA: TGTGCCAGCGGGAGGGCCCTCGGGGAGACCCAGTACTTC. It specifies CASGRALGETQYF.